This is a list of T cell receptor beta chains from one sample in a study of OX40 agonist ivuxolimab in advanced cancers. This table comes from immunoSEQ multiplex PCR, and its TCRdb copy is limited to in-frame clones, with some not included. Counted here are around 63,000 clones, about nine tenths occurring once; the ten biggest clones make up just under 25%. This sample comprised CD4+ or CD8+ T cells sorted from blood, obtained in a trial of the OX40 agonist ivuxolimab. Receptor source: an adult with an advanced solid tumor such as melanoma, head and neck, liver or kidney cancer. Both conserved end residues are part of each CDR3. A D gene is named only where the DNA matches it firmly. A clone size is listed for some rows: how often the clone was seen (once, few, many), or a class if it is expanded.

size: NA
J: TRBJ1-5
D: NA
V: TRBV6-1
DNA: TGTGCCAGCAGCTCCTTAACCCAGCCCCAGCATTTT
CDR3: CASSSLTQPQHF

size: NA
J: TRBJ2-3
D: TRBD2
V: TRBV7-9
DNA: TGTGCCAGCAGACCTCCAAGGGAGGGCCTGAAAGATACGCAGTATTTT
CDR3: CASRPPREGLKDTQYF

size: NA
J: TRBJ1-1
D: NA
V: TRBV7-8
DNA: TGTGCCAGCAGCGAGTATCGGGTAGGGAATGCTTTCTTT
CDR3: CASSEYRVGNAFF

size: NA
J: TRBJ2-3
D: NA
V: TRBV14
DNA: TGTGCCAGCAGCCAATATTACACAGATACGCAGTATTTT
CDR3: CASSQYYTDTQYF

size: NA
J: TRBJ2-1
D: TRBD1
V: TRBV4-2
DNA: TGTGCCAGCAGCCCTCCGGGTTTACAGGGGGCGCTTAATGAGCAGTTCTTC
CDR3: CASSPPGLQGALNEQFF

size: NA
J: TRBJ2-7
D: NA
V: TRBV19
DNA: TGTGCCAGTAGTATCGCCCCAGGGGCCTACGAGCAGTACTTC
CDR3: CASSIAPGAYEQYF

size: NA
J: TRBJ2-1
D: NA
V: TRBV6-6
DNA: TGTGCCAGCAGTCCGTCAACAAATGAGCAGTTCTTC
CDR3: CASSPSTNEQFF

size: NA
J: TRBJ1-1
D: NA
V: TRBV30
DNA: TGTGCCTGGTCCCCCACAGGTAACACTGAAGCTTTCTTT
CDR3: CAWSPTGNTEAFF

size: NA
J: TRBJ1-1
D: NA
V: TRBV7-9
DNA: TGTGCCAGCAGCGGAGTTGAGATCGACAGTACGGAAGCTTTCTTT
CDR3: CASSGVEIDSTEAFF

size: once
J: TRBJ1-2
D: NA
V: TRBV11-2
DNA: TGTGCCAGCAGCTTGGGCAGCTATGGCTACACCTTC
CDR3: CASSLGSYGYTF

size: NA
J: TRBJ2-1
D: NA
V: TRBV4-1
DNA: TGCGCCAGCAGCCAAGTGGGCAATGAGCAGTTCTTC
CDR3: CASSQVGNEQFF

size: NA
J: TRBJ2-2
D: NA
V: TRBV29-1
DNA: TGCAGCGCGGGCCTACCAAACACCGGGGAGCTGTTTTTT
CDR3: CSAGLPNTGELFF

size: NA
J: TRBJ2-1
D: TRBD2
V: TRBV27
DNA: TGTGCCAGCAGTTTATTGGCGGGAGGGCATGAGCAGTTCTTC
CDR3: CASSLLAGGHEQFF

size: NA
J: TRBJ2-1
D: TRBD1
V: TRBV6-1
DNA: TGTGCCAGGACAGGGGGCTCCTACAATGAGCAGTTCTTC
CDR3: CARTGGSYNEQFF

size: NA
J: TRBJ2-1
D: NA
V: TRBV5-1
DNA: TGCGCCAGCAGCTTGCCCGTTAACAGGGAGGGTCAGAATGAGCAGTTCTTC
CDR3: CASSLPVNREGQNEQFF

size: NA
J: TRBJ2-1
D: TRBD2
V: TRBV7-9
DNA: TGTGCCAGCAGCTCTAGCGGGAGTTGGAATGAGCAGTTCTTC
CDR3: CASSSSGSWNEQFF

size: NA
J: TRBJ2-3
D: NA
V: TRBV5-4
DNA: TGTGCCAGCAGTAACACTCGGACAGATACGCAGTATTTT
CDR3: CASSNTRTDTQYF

size: NA
J: TRBJ2-5
D: NA
V: TRBV30
DNA: TGTGCCTGGAGTGCCCAGATAGAGACCCAGTACTTC
CDR3: CAWSAQIETQYF

size: NA
J: TRBJ2-6
D: NA
V: TRBV10-3
DNA: TGTGCCATCAGTATATGTAACTGTAGATACAGTCGGGCCAACGTCCTGACTTTC
CDR3: CAISICNCRYSRANVLTF

size: NA
J: TRBJ2-1
D: NA
V: TRBV7-9
DNA: TGTGCCAGCAGCTTTATGGTTGAGCAGTTCTTC
CDR3: CASSFMVEQFF

size: few
J: TRBJ2-1
D: NA
V: TRBV11-2
DNA: TGTGCCAGCAGCTTTCCGCCGACAGTCGACAATGAGCAGTTCTTC
CDR3: CASSFPPTVDNEQFF

size: NA
J: TRBJ2-7
D: NA
V: TRBV21-1
DNA: TGTGCCAGGGGGACGCCGCGTGGGGGGTACTTC
CDR3: CARGTPRGGYF

size: once
J: TRBJ2-3
D: NA
V: TRBV7-8
DNA: TGTGCCAGCAGCTTAGACCCGGGCACAGATACGCAGTATTTT
CDR3: CASSLDPGTDTQYF

size: NA
J: TRBJ2-3
D: NA
V: TRBV7-9
DNA: TGTGCCAGCAGCTTAACTGTGGGGGATACGCAGTATTTT
CDR3: CASSLTVGDTQYF

size: NA
J: TRBJ2-7
D: TRBD2
V: TRBV6-7
DNA: TGTGCCAGCAGTTACGAGGCGGGGGGTCCCTACGAGCAGTACTTC
CDR3: CASSYEAGGPYEQYF

size: NA
J: TRBJ1-2
D: NA
V: TRBV9
DNA: TGTGCCAGCAGCCCCCGACAGAAGGACTATGGCTACACCTTC
CDR3: CASSPRQKDYGYTF

size: NA
J: TRBJ2-2
D: NA
V: TRBV5-6
DNA: TGTGCCAGCAGCTTGGACGGGACGGAGCTGTTTTTT
CDR3: CASSLDGTELFF

size: few
J: TRBJ1-5
D: NA
V: TRBV10-2
DNA: TGCGCCAGCAGTGATAATCCCGCAGCCTCCAATCAGCCCCAGCATTTT
CDR3: CASSDNPAASNQPQHF

size: NA
J: TRBJ2-3
D: NA
V: TRBV7-7
DNA: TGTGCTAGCAGCCCAACAGGGTTCAACACAGATACGCAGTATTTT
CDR3: CASSPTGFNTDTQYF

size: NA
J: TRBJ2-7
D: TRBD1
V: TRBV7-9
DNA: TGTGCCAGCACCCCGGGACAGGGGACCTACGAGCAGTACTTC
CDR3: CASTPGQGTYEQYF

size: NA
J: TRBJ1-5
D: NA
V: TRBV19
DNA: TGTGCCAGTAGTATTGGACAGTTTAGCAATCAGCCCCAGCATTTT
CDR3: CASSIGQFSNQPQHF